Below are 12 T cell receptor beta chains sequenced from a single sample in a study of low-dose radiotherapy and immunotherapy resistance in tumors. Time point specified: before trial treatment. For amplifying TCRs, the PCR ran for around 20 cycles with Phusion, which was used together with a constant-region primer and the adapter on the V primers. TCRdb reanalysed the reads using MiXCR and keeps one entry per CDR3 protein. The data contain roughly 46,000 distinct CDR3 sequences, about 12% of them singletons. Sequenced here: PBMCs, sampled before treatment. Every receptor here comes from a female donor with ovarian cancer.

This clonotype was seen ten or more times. As DNA, the CDR3 is TGTGCCAGCAGTTTACCCAGGGGAGTTTCTAAGACCCAGTACTTC. Amino acids: CASSLPRGVSKTQYF. The chain is built from TRBV28 and TRBJ2-5; tentative D call: TRBD1 (6 bases). In germline, CDR1 is MDHEN, CDR2 SYDVKM. The germline V and J ends were trimmed by 2 bases and 6 bases, with 16 bases remaining between them. The CDR3 length is 15 residues.

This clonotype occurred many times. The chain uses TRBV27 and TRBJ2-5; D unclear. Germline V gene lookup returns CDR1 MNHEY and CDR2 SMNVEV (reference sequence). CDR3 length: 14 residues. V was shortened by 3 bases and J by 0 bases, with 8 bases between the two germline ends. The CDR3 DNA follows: TGTGCCAGCAGTTTGTGGGCAAACCAAGAGACCCAGTACTTC. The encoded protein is CASSLWANQETQYF.

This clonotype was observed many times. The CDR3: CASSQAGDGTEAFF. CDR3 nucleotide sequence: TGTGCCAGCAGCCAAGCAGGGGACGGCACTGAAGCTTTCTTT. The V gene is TRBV3-1, the J gene TRBJ1-1; D perhaps matches TRBD1 (6 bases). V was pared by 1 base and J by 4 bases, with 10 bases between. The CDR3 sequence is 14 residues long. CDR1 is LGHDT and CDR2 is YNNKEL in the germline V gene (reference sequence).

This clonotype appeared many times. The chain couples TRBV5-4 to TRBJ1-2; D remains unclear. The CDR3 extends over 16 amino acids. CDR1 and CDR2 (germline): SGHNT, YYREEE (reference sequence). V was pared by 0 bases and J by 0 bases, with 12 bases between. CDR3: CASSLDGLGANYGYTF. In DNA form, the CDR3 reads TGTGCCAGCAGCTTGGACGGTCTTGGAGCTAACTATGGCTACACCTTC.

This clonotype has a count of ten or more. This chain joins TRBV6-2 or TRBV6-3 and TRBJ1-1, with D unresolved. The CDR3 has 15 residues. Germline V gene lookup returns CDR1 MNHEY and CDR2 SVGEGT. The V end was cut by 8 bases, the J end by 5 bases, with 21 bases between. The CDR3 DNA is TGTGCCAGCCAAACTGGGGTCGGGGTTCAGACTGAAGCTTTCTTT. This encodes CASQTGVGVQTEAFF.

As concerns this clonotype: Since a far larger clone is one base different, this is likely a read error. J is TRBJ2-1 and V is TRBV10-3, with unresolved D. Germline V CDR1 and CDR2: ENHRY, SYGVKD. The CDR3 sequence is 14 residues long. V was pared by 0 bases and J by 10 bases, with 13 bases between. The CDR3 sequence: CAISESTGSYEQFF. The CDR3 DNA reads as TGTGCCATCAGTGAGTCGACGGGTTCCTACGAGCAGTTCTTC.

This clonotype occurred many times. The CDR3 DNA is TGCAGTGCGAGCAAGTCAGAGAACACTGAAGCTTTCTTT. Translation gives CSASKSENTEAFF. The chain is built from TRBV20-1 and TRBJ1-1; D is unclear. Germline V gene lookup returns CDR1 DFQATT and CDR2 SNEGSKA (reference sequence). Deletions cut 6 bases from V and 1 base from J, with 12 bases between. The CDR3 loop spans 13 amino acids.

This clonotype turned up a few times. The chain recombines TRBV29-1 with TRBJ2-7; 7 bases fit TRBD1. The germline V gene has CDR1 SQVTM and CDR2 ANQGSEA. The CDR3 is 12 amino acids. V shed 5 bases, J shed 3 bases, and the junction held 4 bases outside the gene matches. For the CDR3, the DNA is TGCAGCGTTAGGACAGGTAGCTACGAGCAGTACTTC. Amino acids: CSVRTGSYEQYF.

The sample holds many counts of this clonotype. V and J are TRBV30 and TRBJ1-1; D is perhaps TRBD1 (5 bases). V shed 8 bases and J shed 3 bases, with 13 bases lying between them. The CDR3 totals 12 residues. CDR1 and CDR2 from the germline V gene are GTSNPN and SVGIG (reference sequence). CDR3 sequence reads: CARSRGYTEAFF. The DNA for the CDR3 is TGTGCCCGGTCGCGGGGGTACACTGAAGCTTTCTTT.

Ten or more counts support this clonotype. The CDR3 DNA reads as TGTGCCAGCAGCCAAGTGGGGGCTCCCACTGAAGCTTTCTTT. Translation: CASSQVGAPTEAFF. The rearrangement uses TRBV4-2 and TRBJ1-1; D possibly corresponds to TRBD1 (6 bases). Trimming cost V 1 base and J 4 bases, with 10 bases left between them. This CDR3 comprises 14 residues. CDR1 is LGHNA, CDR2 YNFKEQ, per germline.

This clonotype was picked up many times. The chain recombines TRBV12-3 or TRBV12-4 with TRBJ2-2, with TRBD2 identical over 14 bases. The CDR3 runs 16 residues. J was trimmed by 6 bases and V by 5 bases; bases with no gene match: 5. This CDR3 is CASSPGLAGGAGELFF. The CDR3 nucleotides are TGTGCCAGCAGTCCCGGACTAGCGGGAGGTGCCGGGGAGCTGTTTTTT.

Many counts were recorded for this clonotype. DNA of the CDR3: TGTGCCAGCATCCGCGGACAGGGTGAAGGCGAGCAGTACTTC. Translation gives CASIRGQGEGEQYF. The V and J genes are TRBV6-5 and TRBJ2-7, with 8 nucleotides matching TRBD1. Germline V lookup: CDR1 MNHEY, CDR2 SVGAGI. The CDR3 contains 14 residues. Losses at the gene ends were 7 bases for V and 6 bases for J; bases not matched to a gene: 11.